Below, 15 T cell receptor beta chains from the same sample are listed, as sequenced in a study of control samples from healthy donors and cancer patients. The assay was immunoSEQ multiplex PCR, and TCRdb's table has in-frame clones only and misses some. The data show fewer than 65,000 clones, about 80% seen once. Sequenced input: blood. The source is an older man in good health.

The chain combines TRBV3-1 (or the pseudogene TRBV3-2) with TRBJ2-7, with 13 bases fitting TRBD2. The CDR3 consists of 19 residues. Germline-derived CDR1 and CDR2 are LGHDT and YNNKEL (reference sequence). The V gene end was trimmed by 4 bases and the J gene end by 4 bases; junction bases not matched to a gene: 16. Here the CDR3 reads CASSLHRTSGGASRYEQYF. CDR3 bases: TGTGCCAGCAGCCTCCATCGGACTAGCGGGGGCGCCTCTCGGTACGAGCAGTACTTC.

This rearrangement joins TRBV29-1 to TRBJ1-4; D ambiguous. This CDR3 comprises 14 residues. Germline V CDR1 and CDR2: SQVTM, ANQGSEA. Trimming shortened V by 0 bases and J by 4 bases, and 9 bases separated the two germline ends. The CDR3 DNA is TGCAGCGTTGAAGATACCGGGATTAATGAAAAACTGTTTTTT. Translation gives CSVEDTGINEKLFF.

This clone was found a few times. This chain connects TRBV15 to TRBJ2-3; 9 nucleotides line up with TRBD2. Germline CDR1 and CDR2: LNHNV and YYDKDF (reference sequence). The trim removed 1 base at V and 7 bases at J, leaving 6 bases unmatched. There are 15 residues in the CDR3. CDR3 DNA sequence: TGTGCCACCAGCAGAGCCGGTAGCGGGGGTTATACGCAGTATTTT. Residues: CATSRAGSGGYTQYF.

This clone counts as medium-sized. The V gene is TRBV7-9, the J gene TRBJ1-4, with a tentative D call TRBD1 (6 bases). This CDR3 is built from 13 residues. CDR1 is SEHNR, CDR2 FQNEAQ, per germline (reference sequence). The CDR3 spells CAGRGSTNEKLFF. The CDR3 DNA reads TGTGCGGGCAGGGGTTCAACTAATGAAAAACTGTTTTTT.

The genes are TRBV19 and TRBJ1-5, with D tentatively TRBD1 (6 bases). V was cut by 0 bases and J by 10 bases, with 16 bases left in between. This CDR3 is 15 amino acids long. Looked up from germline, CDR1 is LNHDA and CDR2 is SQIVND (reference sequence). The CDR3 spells CASSIDPRGISPQHF. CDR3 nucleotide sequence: TGTGCCAGTAGTATAGATCCCAGGGGTATCAGCCCCCAGCATTTT.

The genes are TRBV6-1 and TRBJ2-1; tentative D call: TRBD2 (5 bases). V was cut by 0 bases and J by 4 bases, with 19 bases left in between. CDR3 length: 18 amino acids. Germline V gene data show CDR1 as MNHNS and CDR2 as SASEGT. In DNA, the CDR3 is TGTGCCAGCAGTGAAGCGGCCTGGGAGATGGCGAAATACAATGAGCAGTTCTTC. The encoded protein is CASSEAAWEMAKYNEQFF.

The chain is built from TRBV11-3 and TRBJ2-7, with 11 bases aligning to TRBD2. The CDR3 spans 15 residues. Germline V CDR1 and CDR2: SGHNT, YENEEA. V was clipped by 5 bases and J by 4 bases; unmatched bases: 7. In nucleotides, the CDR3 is TGTGCCAGCAGCGACGTTTGGACTAGCGGGTACGAGCAGTACTTC. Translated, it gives CASSDVWTSGYEQYF.

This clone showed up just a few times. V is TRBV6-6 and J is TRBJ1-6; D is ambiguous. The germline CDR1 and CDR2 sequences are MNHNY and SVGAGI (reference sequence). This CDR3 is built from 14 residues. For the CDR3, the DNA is TGTGCTGGAACCCGTGGGTCCTATAATTCACCCCTCCACTTT. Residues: CAGTRGSYNSPLHF.

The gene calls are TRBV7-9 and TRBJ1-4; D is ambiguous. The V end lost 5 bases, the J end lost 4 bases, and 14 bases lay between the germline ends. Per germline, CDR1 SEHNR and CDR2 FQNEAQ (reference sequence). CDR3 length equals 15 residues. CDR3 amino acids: CASSPLAGINEKLFF. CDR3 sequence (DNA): TGTGCCAGCAGCCCTCTCGCGGGGATTAATGAAAAACTGTTTTTT.

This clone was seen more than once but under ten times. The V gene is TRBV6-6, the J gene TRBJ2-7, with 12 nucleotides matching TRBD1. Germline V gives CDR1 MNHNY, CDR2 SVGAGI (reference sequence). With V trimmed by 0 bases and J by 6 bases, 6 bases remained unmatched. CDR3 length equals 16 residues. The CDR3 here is CASSYSIGTGGIEQYF. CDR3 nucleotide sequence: TGTGCCAGCAGTTACTCGATCGGGACAGGGGGCATCGAGCAGTACTTC.

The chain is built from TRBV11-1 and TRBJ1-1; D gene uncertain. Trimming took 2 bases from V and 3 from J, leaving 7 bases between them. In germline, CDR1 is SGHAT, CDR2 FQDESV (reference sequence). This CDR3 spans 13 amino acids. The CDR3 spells CASSLNGYTEAFF. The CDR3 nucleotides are TGTGCCAGCAGCTTAAATGGGTACACTGAAGCTTTCTTT.

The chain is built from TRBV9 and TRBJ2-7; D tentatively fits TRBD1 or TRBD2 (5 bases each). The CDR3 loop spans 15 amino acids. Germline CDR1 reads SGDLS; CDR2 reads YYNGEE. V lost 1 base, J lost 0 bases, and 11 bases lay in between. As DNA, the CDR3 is TGTGCCAGCAGCGTAAGGCCAGGGAGCTCCTACGAGCAGTACTTC. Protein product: CASSVRPGSSYEQYF.

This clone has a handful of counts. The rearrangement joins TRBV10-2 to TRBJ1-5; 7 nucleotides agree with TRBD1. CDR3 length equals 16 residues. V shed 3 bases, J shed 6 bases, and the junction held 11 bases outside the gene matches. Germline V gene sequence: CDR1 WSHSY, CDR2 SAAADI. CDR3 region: CASSDYRDRARQPQHF. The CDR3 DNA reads TGCGCCAGCAGTGACTACCGAGACAGGGCCCGTCAGCCCCAGCATTTT.

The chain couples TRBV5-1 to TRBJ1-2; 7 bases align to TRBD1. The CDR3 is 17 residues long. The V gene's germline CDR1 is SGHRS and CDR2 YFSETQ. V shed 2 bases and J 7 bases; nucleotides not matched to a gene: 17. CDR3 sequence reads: CASSFAMYGGTASGYTF. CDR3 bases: TGCGCCAGCAGCTTCGCGATGTATGGGGGGACAGCGAGTGGCTACACCTTC.

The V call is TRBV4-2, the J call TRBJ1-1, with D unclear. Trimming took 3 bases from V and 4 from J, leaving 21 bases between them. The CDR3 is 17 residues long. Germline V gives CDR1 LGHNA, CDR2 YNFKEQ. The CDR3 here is CASSHGERGGLTTEAFF. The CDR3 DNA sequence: TGTGCCAGCAGCCACGGAGAACGGGGTGGGTTGACCACTGAAGCTTTCTTT.